A selection of T cell receptor beta chains follows, all from one sample in a study of blood T cell repertoires in COVID-19. The assay was immunoSEQ multiplex PCR, and TCRdb's table has in-frame clones only and misses some. This table holds around 51,000 clones, roughly 85% found once. The sequencing input was peripheral blood. These receptors were collected from an elderly woman with acute or convalescent COVID-19. Both conserved end residues are part of each CDR3.

j_call v_call cdr3_aa
TRBJ1-1 TRBV3-1/TRBV3-2 CASTKAQGNTEAFF
TRBJ1-2 TRBV5-1 CASSLLAGRGGPYGYTF
TRBJ2-1 TRBV27 CASSFTSGGAYNEQFF
TRBJ1-5 TRBV2 CASSAGTGKQPQHF
TRBJ2-7 TRBV30 CAWTRDRGFLYEQYF
TRBJ2-2 TRBV13 CASSLWSTGELFF
TRBJ2-7 TRBV3-1/TRBV3-2 CASSQASEQYF
TRBJ1-2 TRBV11-2 CASSLRSNYGYTF
TRBJ2-5 TRBV3-1/TRBV3-2 CASSQDPSGETQYF
TRBJ1-2 TRBV12-3/TRBV12-4 CASSLGRGRGYTF
TRBJ1-2 TRBV4-2 CASSQDRGEPRYGYTF
TRBJ1-1 TRBV30 CAFYRPDRNTEAFF
TRBJ1-3 TRBV6-5 CASSYTSSPSLNTIYF
TRBJ2-3 TRBV19 CASSRGASGGSTDTQYF
TRBJ1-1 TRBV24-1 CATPRWSMNTEAFF
TRBJ1-6 TRBV5-1 CASSPDTDSPLHF
TRBJ1-3 TRBV3-1/TRBV3-2 CASSQDRSSGNTIYF
TRBJ2-3 TRBV11-2 CASSAYRGTSTDTQYF
TRBJ1-2 TRBV3-1/TRBV3-2 CASSQDWVRGHLGYTF
TRBJ1-2 TRBV30 CAWSLAGGGGYTF
TRBJ2-2 TRBV19 CASSIGRVAGELFF
TRBJ2-5 TRBV7-9 CASSSGLAEETQYF